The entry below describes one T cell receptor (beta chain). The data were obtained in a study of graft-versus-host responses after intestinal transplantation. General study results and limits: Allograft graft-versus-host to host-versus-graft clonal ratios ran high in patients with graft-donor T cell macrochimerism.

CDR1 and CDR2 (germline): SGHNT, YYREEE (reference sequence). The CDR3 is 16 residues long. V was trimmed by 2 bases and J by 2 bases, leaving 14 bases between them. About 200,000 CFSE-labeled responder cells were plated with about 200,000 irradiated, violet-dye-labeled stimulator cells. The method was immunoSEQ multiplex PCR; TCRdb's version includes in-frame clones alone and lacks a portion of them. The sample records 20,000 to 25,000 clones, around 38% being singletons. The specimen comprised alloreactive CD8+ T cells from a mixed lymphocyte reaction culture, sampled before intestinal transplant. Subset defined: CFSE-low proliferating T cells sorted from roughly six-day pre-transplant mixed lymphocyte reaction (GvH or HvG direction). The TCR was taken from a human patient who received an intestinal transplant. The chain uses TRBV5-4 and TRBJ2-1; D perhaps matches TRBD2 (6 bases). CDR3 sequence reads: CASSLATGGTYNEQFF. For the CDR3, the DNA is TGTGCCAGCAGCTTAGCAACAGGCGGGACCTACAATGAGCAGTTCTTC.